This T cell receptor (beta chain) was captured by sequencing in a study of identical twins. This CDR3 is built from 16 residues. Trimming took 2 bases from V and 1 from J; bases not matched to a gene: 4. Germline values: CDR1 SGHRS, CDR2 YFSETQ. The authors used template switching to add a universal primer site and gave cDNA unique molecular identifiers. TCRdb re-analysed the 5' RACE reads in MiXCR, keeping a single row per CDR3 protein. Of 500,000 or so distinct CDR3 sequences detected, approximately 15% appear once; the ten largest clones hold approximately 0.9%. The same sample was also studied in work on yellow fever vaccine responses in identical twins. That work states: Vaccine-induced T cell responses in twins were reportedly observed to appear partly convergent, partly personalized.

V is TRBV5-1 and J is TRBJ2-2, with TRBD2 matching over 8 bases. The sequenced sample was CD4+ T cells sorted from blood. This TCR was sampled from a woman between 18 and 29 years old in good health. The CDR3 spells CASSLLAGKNTGELFF. CDR3 coding DNA: TGCGCCAGCAGCTTATTAGCGGGGAAGAACACCGGGGAGCTGTTTTTT.